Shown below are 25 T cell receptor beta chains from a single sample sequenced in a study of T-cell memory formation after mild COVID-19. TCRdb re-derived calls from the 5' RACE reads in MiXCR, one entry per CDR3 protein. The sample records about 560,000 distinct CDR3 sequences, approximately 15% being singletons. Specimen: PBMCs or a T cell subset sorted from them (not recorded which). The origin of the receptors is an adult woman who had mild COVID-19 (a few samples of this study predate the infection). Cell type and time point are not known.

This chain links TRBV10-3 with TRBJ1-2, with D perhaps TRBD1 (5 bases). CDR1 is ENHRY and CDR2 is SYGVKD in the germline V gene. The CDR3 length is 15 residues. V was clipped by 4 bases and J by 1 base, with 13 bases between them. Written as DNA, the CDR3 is TGTGCCATCAGTGGAGGTGACAGACTTAACTATGGCTACACCTTC. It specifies CAISGGDRLNYGYTF.

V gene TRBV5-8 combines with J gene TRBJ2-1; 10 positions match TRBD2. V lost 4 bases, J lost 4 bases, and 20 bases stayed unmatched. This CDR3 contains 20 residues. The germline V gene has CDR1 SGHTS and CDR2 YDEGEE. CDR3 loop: CASSADTSLPSGRGYNEQFF. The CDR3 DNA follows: TGTGCCAGCAGCGCCGACACAAGCTTACCTAGCGGGAGAGGGTACAATGAGCAGTTCTTC.

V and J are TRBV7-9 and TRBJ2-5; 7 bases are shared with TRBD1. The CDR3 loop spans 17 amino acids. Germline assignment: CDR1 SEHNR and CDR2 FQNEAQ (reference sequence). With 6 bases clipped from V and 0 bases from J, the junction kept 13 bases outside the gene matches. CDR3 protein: CASRPGWTGQNQETQYF. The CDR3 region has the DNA TGTGCCAGCAGACCGGGGTGGACAGGACAGAACCAAGAGACCCAGTACTTC.

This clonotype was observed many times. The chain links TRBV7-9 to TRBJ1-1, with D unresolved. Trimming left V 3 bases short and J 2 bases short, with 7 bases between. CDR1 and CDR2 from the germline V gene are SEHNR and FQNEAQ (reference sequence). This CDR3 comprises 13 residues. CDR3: CASSLAGNTEAFF. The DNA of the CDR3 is TGTGCCAGCAGCTTGGCGGGCAACACTGAAGCTTTCTTT.

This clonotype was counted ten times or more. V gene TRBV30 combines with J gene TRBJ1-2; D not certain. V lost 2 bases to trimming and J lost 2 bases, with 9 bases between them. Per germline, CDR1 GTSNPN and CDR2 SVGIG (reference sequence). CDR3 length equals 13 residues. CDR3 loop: CAWSKNLNYGYTF. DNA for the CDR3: TGTGCCTGGAGTAAGAACCTAAACTATGGCTACACCTTC.

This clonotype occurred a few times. CDR3 in DNA: TGTGCCACGGGACAGGGTCGCTCCCTTGAAGCTTTCTTT. Translated, it gives CATGQGRSLEAFF. The chain has TRBV11-3 and TRBJ1-1; 9 bases are shared with TRBD1. V was pared by 10 bases and J by 7 bases, with 10 bases of the junction left unmatched. Germline-derived CDR1 and CDR2 are SGHNT and YENEEA. CDR3 length: 13 residues.

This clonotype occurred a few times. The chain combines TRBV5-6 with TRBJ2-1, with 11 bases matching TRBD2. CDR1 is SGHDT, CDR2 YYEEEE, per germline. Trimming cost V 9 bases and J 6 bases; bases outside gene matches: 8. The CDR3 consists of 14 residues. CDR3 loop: CATSPGTSGNEQFF. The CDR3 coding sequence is TGTGCCACCTCCCCCGGGACTAGCGGCAATGAGCAGTTCTTC.

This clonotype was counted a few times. The CDR3 DNA sequence: TGCAGTGCTAGAGACCACAGGGTTGGCAATCAGCCCCAGCATTTT. Translated, it gives CSARDHRVGNQPQHF. The genes are TRBV20-1 and TRBJ1-5, with D perhaps matching TRBD1 (6 bases). Germline V gives CDR1 DFQATT, CDR2 SNEGSKA (reference sequence). This CDR3 region has 15 residues. V lost 0 bases, J lost 2 bases, and 11 bases lay in between.

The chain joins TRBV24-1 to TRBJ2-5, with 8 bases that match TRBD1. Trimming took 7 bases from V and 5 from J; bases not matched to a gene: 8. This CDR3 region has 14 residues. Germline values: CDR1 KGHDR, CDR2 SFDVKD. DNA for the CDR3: TGTGCCACCAGCCCGGACAGGGCTGATGAGACCCAGTACTTC. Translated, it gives CATSPDRADETQYF.

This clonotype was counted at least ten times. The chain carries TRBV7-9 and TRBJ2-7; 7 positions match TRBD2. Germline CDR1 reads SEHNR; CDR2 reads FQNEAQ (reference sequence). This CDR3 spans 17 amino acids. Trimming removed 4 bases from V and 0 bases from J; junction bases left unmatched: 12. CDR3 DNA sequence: TGTGCCAGCAGCTCAAGACTTGGGGAGGGGAGCTCCTACGAGCAGTACTTC. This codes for CASSSRLGEGSSYEQYF.

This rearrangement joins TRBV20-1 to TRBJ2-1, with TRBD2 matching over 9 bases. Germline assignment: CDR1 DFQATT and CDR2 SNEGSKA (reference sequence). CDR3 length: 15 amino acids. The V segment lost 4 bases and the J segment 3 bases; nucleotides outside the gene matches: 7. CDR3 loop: CSAIEGLAFYNEQFF. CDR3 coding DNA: TGCAGTGCTATTGAAGGACTAGCGTTCTACAATGAGCAGTTCTTC.

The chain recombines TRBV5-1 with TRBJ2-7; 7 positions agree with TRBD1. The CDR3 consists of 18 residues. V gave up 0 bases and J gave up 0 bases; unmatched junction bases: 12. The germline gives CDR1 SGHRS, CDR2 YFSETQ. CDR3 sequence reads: CASSLAPSTGPLSYEQYF. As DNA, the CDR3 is TGCGCCAGCAGCTTGGCCCCATCGACAGGGCCACTCTCCTACGAGCAGTACTTC.

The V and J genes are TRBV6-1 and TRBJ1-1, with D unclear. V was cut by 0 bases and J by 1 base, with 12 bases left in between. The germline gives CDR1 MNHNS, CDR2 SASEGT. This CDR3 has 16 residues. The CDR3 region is CASSEALLQSNTEAFF. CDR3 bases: TGTGCCAGCAGTGAAGCGCTGCTACAGTCGAACACTGAAGCTTTCTTT.

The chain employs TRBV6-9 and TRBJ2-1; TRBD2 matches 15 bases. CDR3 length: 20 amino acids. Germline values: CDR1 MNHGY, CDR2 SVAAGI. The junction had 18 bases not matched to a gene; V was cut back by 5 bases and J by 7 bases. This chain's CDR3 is CASSTHTPRTSGGAYNEQFF. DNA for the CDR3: TGTGCCAGCAGTACCCACACCCCCAGGACTAGCGGGGGGGCATATAATGAGCAGTTCTTC.

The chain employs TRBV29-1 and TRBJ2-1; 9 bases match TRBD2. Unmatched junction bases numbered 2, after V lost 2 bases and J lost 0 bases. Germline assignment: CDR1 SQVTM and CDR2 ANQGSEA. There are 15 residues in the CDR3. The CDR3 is CSVESRGGSYNEQFF. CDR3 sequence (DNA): TGCAGCGTTGAATCGCGGGGGGGCTCCTACAATGAGCAGTTCTTC.

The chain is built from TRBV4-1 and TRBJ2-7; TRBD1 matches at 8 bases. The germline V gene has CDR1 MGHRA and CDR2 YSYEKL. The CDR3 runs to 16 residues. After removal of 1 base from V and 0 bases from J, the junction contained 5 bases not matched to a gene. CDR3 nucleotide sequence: TGCGCCAGCAGCCAAGTAGCGGACAGGGCCTCCTACGAGCAGTACTTC. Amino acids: CASSQVADRASYEQYF.

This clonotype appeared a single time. The CDR3 DNA reads as TGTGCCAGCAGTTACCGGCCATCCTCCTACAATGAGCAGTTCTTC. This translates into CASSYRPSSYNEQFF. V is TRBV6-5 and J is TRBJ2-1; D gene uncertain. Germline values: CDR1 MNHEY, CDR2 SVGAGI. This CDR3 region has 15 residues. Trimming cost V 2 bases and J 0 bases, with 8 bases left between them.

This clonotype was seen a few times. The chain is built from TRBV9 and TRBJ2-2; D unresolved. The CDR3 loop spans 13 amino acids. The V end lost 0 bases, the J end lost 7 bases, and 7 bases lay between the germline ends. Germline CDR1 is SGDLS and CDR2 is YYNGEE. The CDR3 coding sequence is TGTGCCAGCAGCGTAGAAGAAGTCGGGGAGCTGTTTTTT. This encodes CASSVEEVGELFF.

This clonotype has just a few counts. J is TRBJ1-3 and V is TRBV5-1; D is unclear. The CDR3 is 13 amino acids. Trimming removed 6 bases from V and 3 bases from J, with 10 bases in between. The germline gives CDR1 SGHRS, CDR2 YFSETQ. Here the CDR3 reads CASKPSSGNTIYF. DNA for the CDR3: TGCGCCAGCAAACCGTCGAGTGGAAACACCATATATTTT.

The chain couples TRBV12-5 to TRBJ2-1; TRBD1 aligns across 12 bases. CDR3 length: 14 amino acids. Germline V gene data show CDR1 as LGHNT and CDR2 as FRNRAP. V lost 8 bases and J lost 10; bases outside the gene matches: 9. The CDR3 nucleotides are TGTGCTAGTTCCCACGGGACAGGGGGCTGGGAGCAGTTCTTC. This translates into CASSHGTGGWEQFF.

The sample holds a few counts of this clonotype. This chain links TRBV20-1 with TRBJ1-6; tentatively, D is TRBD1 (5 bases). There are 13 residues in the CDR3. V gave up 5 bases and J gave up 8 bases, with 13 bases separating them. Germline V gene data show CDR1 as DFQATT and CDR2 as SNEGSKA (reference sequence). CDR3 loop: CSALGTRDSPLHF. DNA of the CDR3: TGCAGTGCTCTCGGGACCAGGGATTCACCCCTCCACTTT.

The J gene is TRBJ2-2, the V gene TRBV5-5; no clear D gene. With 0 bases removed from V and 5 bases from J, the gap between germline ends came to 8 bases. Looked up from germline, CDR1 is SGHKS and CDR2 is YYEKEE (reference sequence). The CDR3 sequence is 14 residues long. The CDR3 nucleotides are TGTGCCAGCAGCTTGGGAACAGCGACCGGGGAGCTGTTTTTT. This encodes CASSLGTATGELFF.

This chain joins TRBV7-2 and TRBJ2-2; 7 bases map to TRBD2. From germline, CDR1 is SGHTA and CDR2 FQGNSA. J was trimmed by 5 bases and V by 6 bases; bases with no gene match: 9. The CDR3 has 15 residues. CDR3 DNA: TGTGCCAGCAGTTCGTTCGGACTAGTTACCGGGGAGCTGTTTTTT. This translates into CASSSFGLVTGELFF.

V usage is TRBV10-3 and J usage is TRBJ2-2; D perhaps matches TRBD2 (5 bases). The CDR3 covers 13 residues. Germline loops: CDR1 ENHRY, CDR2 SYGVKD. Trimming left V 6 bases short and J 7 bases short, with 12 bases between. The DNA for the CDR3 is TGTGCCATCAGCGTTGAGGGCCACGGGGAGCTGTTTTTT. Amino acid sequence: CAISVEGHGELFF.

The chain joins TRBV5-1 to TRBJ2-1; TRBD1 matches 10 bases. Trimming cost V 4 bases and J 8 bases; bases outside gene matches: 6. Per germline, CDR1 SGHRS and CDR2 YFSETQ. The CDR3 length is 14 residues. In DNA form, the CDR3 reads TGCGCCAGCAGCGTGGGACAGGGGTGGGATGAGCAGTTCTTC. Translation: CASSVGQGWDEQFF. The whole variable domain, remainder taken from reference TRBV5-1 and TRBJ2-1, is KAGVTQTPRYLIKTRGQQVTLSCSPISGHRSVSWYQQTPGQGLQFLFEYFSETQRNKGNFPGRFSGRQFSNSRSEMNVSTLELGDSALYLCASSVGQGWDEQFFGPGTRLTVL.